The clone carrying this T cell receptor (beta chain) was seen a few times. Antigen specificity is unknown. The sample comes from a study of cytomegalovirus exposure and HLA in healthy donors. Findings of the study overall: Most CMV-associated TCR beta chains appeared HLA-restricted in a later analysis.

Both 60 Vbeta primers and 13 Jbeta primers went into the PCR. Only in-frame clones appear in the TCRdb table, and some are missing; sequencing was by immunoSEQ multiplex PCR. The repertoire holds 150,000 to 200,000 clones, with about 80% as singletons. CDR3 length: 19 residues. In germline, CDR1 is MNHEY, CDR2 SMNVEV (reference sequence). Trimming cost V 0 bases and J 2 bases, with 23 bases left between them. The chain combines TRBV27 with TRBJ2-7; tentatively, D is TRBD2 (7 bases). The TCR sequence derives from a woman in her forties in good health and CMV-seronegative. Sequenced sample: PBMCs. CDR3 DNA: TGTGCCAGCAGTTTATCGATTTTGGGGGGGGGCGGGAGTCCCTACGAGCAGTACTTC. It specifies CASSLSILGGGGSPYEQYF.